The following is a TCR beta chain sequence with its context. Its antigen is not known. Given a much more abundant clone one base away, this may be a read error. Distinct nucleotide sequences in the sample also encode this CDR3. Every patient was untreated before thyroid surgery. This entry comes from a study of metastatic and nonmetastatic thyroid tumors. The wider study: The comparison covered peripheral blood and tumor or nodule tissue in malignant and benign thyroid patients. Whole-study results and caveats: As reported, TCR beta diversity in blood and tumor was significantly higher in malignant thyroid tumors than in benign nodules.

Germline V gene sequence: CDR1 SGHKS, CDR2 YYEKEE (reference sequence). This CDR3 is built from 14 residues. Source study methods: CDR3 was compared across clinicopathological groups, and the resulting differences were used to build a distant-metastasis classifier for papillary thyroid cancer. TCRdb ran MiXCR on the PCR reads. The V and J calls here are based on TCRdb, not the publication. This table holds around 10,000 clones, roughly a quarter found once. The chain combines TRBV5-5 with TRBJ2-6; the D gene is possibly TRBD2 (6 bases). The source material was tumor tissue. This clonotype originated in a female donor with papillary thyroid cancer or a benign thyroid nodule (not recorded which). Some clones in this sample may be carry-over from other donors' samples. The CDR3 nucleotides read TGTGCCAGCAGCCGGGACTCTGGGGCCAACGTCCTGACTTTT. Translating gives CASSRDSGANVLTF.